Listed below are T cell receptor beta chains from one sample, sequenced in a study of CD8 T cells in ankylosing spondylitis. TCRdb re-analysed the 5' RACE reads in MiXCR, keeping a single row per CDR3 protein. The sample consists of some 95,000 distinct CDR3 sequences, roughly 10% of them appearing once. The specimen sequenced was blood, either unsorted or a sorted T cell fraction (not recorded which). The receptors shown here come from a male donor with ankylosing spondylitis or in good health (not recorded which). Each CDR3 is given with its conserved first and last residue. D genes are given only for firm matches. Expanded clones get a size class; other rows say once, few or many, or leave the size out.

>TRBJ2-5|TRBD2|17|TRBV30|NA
TGTGCCTGGAGGGAGACTAGCGGGGGGGCGGATGCGGAGACCCAGTACTTC
CAWRETSGGADAETQYF
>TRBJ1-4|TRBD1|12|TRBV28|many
TGTGCCAGCGGACAGGGGAATGAAAAACTGTTTTTT
CASGQGNEKLFF
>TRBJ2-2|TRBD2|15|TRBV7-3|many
TGTGCCAGCAGCCCCAGCTGGGGGGGCACCGGGGAGCTGTTTTTT
CASSPSWGGTGELFF
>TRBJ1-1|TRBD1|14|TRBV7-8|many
TGTGCCAGCAGCTACGGACGAGGGGGCGATGAAGCTTTCTTT
CASSYGRGGDEAFF
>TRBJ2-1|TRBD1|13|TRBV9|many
TGTGCCAGCAGCCCGCGGACAGGGGGGATGCAGTTCTTC
CASSPRTGGMQFF
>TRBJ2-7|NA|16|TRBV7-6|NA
TGTACCAGCAGCTTAGAGGGGAGGGGGGCGTCTTACGAGCAGTACTTC
CTSSLEGRGASYEQYF
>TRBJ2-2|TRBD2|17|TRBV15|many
TGTGCCACCAGCCACGGACTAGCGGGGGACTCAAGGGGGGAGCTGTTTTTT
CATSHGLAGDSRGELFF
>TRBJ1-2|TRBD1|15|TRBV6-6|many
TGTGCCAGCAGTTACTCGGGTGACAGGGGACGTGGCTACACCTTC
CASSYSGDRGRGYTF
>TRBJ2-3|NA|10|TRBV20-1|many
TGCAGTGCTATTTCGGCTACGCAGTATTTT
CSAISATQYF
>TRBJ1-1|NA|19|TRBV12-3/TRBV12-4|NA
TGTACCTGCAGTTTAAAGTTCCGGGGGAAACAGGGCCTAAACACTGAAGCTTTCTTT
CTCSLKFRGKQGLNTEAFF
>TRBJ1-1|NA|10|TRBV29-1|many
TGCAGCGTTGAGTACATCGGAGCTTTCTTT
CSVEYIGAFF
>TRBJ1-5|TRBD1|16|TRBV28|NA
TGTGCCAGCAGTTCGTCGACAGGGGGAATGGGTCAGCCCCAGCATTTT
CASSSSTGGMGQPQHF
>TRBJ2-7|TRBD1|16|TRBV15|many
TGTGCCACCAGCAGAGAGCGGGCAGGGGGCATTTACGAGCAGTACTTC
CATSRERAGGIYEQYF
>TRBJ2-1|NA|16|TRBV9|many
TGTGCCAGCAGCTTACACCCCGGGGGCCTGAACAATGAGCAGTTCTTC
CASSLHPGGLNNEQFF
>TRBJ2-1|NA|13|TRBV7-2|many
TGTGCCAGCAGCTCCGGGATATACAATGAGCAGTTCTTC
CASSSGIYNEQFF
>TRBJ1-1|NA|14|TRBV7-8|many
TGTGCCAGCAGCTTAGTTACGGCGAACGTAGAAGCTTTCTTT
CASSLVTANVEAFF
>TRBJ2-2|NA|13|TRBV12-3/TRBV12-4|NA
TGTGCCAGCAGGAGACTAGTTCCCGGGGAGCTGTTTTTT
CASRRLVPGELFF
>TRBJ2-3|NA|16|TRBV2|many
TGTGCCAGCAGCGGTTTTGACAGCACTAGCACAGATACGCAGTATTTT
CASSGFDSTSTDTQYF
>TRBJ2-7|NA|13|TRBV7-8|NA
TGTGCCAGCAGCCTGGCCGAAACCTACGAGCAGTACTTC
CASSLAETYEQYF
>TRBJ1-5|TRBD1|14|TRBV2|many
TGTGCCAGCAGTGAGGACAGGGGTAGTCAGCCCCAGCATTTT
CASSEDRGSQPQHF
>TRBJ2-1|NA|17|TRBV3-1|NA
TGTGCCTGCTGCCAAGAAATTGGCCAGGGAGACTACAATGAGCAGTTCTTC
CACCQEIGQGDYNEQFF
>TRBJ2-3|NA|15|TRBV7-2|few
TGTGCCAGCAGCCCATGGTCAACTCTGGGAGATACGCAGTATTTT
CASSPWSTLGDTQYF
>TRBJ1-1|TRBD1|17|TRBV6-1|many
TGTGCCAGCAGTACCACCTCCCGTAGGGGGCTGAACACTGAAGCTTTCTTT
CASSTTSRRGLNTEAFF
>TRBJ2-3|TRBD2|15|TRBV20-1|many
TGCAGTGCGCCACCCGCGGGGGAGGGTACAGATACGCAGTATTTT
CSAPPAGEGTDTQYF
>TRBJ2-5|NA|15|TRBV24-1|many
TGTGCCACCAGTGTCGGGGCCACAAACCAAGAGACCCAGTACTTC
CATSVGATNQETQYF
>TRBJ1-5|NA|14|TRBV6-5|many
TGTGCCAGCAGTTACGGGGGAAGCAATCAGCCCCAGCATTTT
CASSYGGSNQPQHF
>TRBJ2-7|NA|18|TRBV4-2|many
TGTGCCAGCAGCCAAGATGTACGGTTTACCCAAAGCTCCTACGAGCAGTACTTC
CASSQDVRFTQSSYEQYF
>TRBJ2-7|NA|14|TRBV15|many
TGTGCCACCAGCAAGGATGACGGCTCCTACGAGCAGTACTTC
CATSKDDGSYEQYF
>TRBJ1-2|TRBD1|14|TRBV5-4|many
TGTGCCAGCAGGTTGGCAGGGGGCTTGCGTGGCTACACCTTC
CASRLAGGLRGYTF
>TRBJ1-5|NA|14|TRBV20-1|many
TGCAGTGCTAGTTACGTTGAAAGCAATCAGCCCCAGCATTTT
CSASYVESNQPQHF
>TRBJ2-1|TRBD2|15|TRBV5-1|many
TGCGCCAGTCGAGCGGGGGCAATCGCCTACAATGAGCAGTTCTTC
CASRAGAIAYNEQFF
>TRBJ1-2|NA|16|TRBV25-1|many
TGTGCCAGCAGACCAACAAAGGGGGGGACTAACTATGGCTACACCTTC
CASRPTKGGTNYGYTF
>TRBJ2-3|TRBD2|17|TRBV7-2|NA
TGTGCCAGCAGCTCCCTAGCGGGGGGGTATCGCGCAGATACGCAGTATTTT
CASSSLAGGYRADTQYF
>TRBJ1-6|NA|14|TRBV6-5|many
TGTGCCAGCAGAAGAACAGGGAGTAATTCACCCCTCCACTTT
CASRRTGSNSPLHF
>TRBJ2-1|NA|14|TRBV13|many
TGTGCCAGCAGCCTTGAAGGATTTTACAATGAGCAGTTCTTC
CASSLEGFYNEQFF
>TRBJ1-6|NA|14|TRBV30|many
TGTGCCTGGAGTGGTGACAGGAGGAGTTCACCCCTCCACTTT
CAWSGDRRSSPLHF
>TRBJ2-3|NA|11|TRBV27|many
TGTGCCAGCGCTAGGACAGATACGCAGTATTTT
CASARTDTQYF
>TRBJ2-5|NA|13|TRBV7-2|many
TGTGCCAGCAGCTCCCCGACATTGGGGACCCAGTACTTC
CASSSPTLGTQYF
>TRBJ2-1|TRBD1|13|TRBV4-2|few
TGTGCCAGCAGCCAAGTTCAGGGACAGGAGCAGTTCTTC
CASSQVQGQEQFF
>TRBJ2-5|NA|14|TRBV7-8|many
TGTGCCAGCAGCTTGAAGCGCAGAGGGGAGACCCAGTACTTC
CASSLKRRGETQYF
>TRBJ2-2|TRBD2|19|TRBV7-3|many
TGTGCCAGCAGCTTAAGTGCTCGGTTTTGGGGGGGAAACACCGGGGAGCTGTTTTTT
CASSLSARFWGGNTGELFF
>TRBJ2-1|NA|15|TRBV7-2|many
TGTGCCAGCAGTCTCGCCGGGGAGAGCTACAATGAGCAGTTCTTC
CASSLAGESYNEQFF